The clone carrying this TCR beta chain was counted ten times or more. The target antigen is unknown. The data were obtained in a study of T cell repertoires in cytomegalovirus infection. Whole-study context: TCR beta signatures that were public indicated CMV infection and matching HLA type. Findings and limits, study-wide: The response measured ex vivo was dominated by TCR beta clonotypes (HLA-C-restricted and CMV-specific). The cumulative frequency of public TCR beta families distinguished individuals who carried CMV together with the relevant HLA.

The junction had 6 bases not matched to a gene; V was cut back by 1 base and J by 8 bases. Germline V gene data show CDR1 as SGHVS and CDR2 as FQNEAQ. This CDR3 comprises 14 residues. TCRdb recomputed calls from the reads with MiXCR, one row per CDR3 protein. Seen here are 350,000 to 450,000 distinct CDR3 sequences, around a sixth observed once, and the top ten hold roughly 8.7%. Input material: PBMCs. V usage is TRBV7-8 and J usage is TRBJ1-2; 8 bases map to TRBD1. This receptor was obtained from a human donor in good health (CMV status not recorded). Some clones in this sample may be carry-over from other donors' samples. The CDR3 here is CASSLGQGASGYTF. The DNA for the CDR3 is TGTGCCAGCAGCTTAGGGCAGGGGGCAAGCGGCTACACCTTC.